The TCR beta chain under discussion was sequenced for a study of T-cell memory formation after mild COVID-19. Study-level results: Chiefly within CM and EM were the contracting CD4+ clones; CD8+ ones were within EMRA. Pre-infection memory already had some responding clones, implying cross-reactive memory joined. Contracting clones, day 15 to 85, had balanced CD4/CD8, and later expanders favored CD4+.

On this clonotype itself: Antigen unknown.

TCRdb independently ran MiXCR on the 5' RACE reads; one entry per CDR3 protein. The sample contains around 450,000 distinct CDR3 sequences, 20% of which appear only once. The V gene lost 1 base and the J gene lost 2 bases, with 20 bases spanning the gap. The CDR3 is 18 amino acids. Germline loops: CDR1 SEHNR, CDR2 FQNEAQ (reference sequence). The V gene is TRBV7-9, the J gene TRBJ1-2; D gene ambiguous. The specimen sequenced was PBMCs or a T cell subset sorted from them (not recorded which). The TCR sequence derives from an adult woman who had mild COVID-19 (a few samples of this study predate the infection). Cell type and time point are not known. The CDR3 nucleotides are TGTGCCAGCAGCTTAGGGACCTCCCGACCTTCGAAAAACTATGGCTACACCTTC. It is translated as CASSLGTSRPSKNYGYTF.